This TCR beta chain stems from a study of blood T cell repertoires in COVID-19. Only one count was recorded for this clone. Germline V lookup: CDR1 SGHTA, CDR2 FQGNSA. The CDR3 consists of 14 residues. V lost 1 base and J 4 bases, leaving 10 bases between the germline ends. Using immunoSEQ multiplex PCR, the repertoire was profiled, and TCRdb retains in-frame clones only, with some absent. The sample yields some 14,000 clones, about 75% seen once. This clonotype was obtained from a woman at least 80 years old with acute or convalescent COVID-19. Material: peripheral blood. The chain couples TRBV7-2 to TRBJ1-1, with unresolved D. CDR3 sequence: CASSLGLSPTEAFF. DNA for the CDR3: TGTGCCAGCAGCTTAGGACTGTCTCCCACTGAAGCTTTCTTT.